The 24 T cell receptor beta chains presented below share a single source sample, sequenced in a study of T cells in Graves' hyperthyroidism and ophthalmopathy. The TCR beta CDR3 regions underwent amplification using RNA transcripts as the source. With the HTBI primer set, the TCR CDR3 went through a first round of RT-PCR. TCRdb reprocessed the multiplex PCR reads via MiXCR and lists one record per CDR3 protein. This sample has 480,000 or so distinct CDR3 sequences, with roughly 45% found just once. The sample consisted of peripheral blood or thyroid tissue (not recorded which). The source of these receptors is an adult woman with Graves' disease, either hyperthyroidism or ophthalmopathy (not recorded which).

The chain recombines TRBV29-1 with TRBJ1-1; no firm D call. Germline V lookup: CDR1 SQVTM, CDR2 ANQGSEA. Trimming left V 1 base short and J 0 bases short, with 12 bases between. This CDR3 has 15 amino acids. The CDR3: CSVEGPGAMNTEAFF. The CDR3 region has the DNA TGCAGCGTTGAAGGCCCGGGAGCAATGAACACTGAAGCTTTCTTT. Together with reference TRBV29-1 and TRBJ1-1, the CDR3 gives the full variable domain: SAVISQKPSRDICQRGTSLTIQCQVDSQVTMMFWYRQQPGQSLTLIATANQGSEATYESGFVIDKFPISRPNLTFSTLTVSNMSPEDSSIYLCSVEGPGAMNTEAFFGQGTRLTVV.

There are many counts of this clonotype. The chain carries TRBV10-3 and TRBJ1-6; no definite D call. Germline V gene lookup returns CDR1 ENHRY and CDR2 SYGVKD. V lost 11 bases, J lost 5 bases, and 10 bases lay in between. The CDR3 runs to 12 residues. The CDR3: CAAAGNNSPLHF. Written as DNA, the CDR3 is TGTGCCGCAGCAGGCAATAATTCACCCCTCCACTTT.

The chain couples TRBV12-3 or TRBV12-4 to TRBJ1-3, with 7 bases matching TRBD1. This CDR3 contains 15 residues. The trim removed 1 base at V and 4 bases at J, leaving 4 bases unmatched. CDR3 nucleotide sequence: TGTGCCAGCAGTTTAGGGACAGGCTACGGAAACACCATATATTTT. It codes for CASSLGTGYGNTIYF.

This clonotype was seen ten or more times. The chain links TRBV20-1 to TRBJ2-5; tentatively, D is TRBD2 (6 bases). CDR1 DFQATT and CDR2 SNEGSKA come from the germline V gene (reference sequence). The length of the CDR3 is 12 residues. Trimming cost V 2 bases and J 4 bases, with 8 bases left between them. The CDR3 DNA follows: TGCAGTGCTAGAAGGGGAGGAGAGACCCAGTACTTC. Translation: CSARRGGETQYF.

The chain uses TRBV10-3 and TRBJ1-6; weak D call: TRBD1 (6 bases). The CDR3 spans 14 residues. CDR1 is ENHRY, CDR2 SYGVKD, per germline. Trimming cost V 2 bases and J 5 bases, with 7 bases left between them. CDR3 nucleotides: TGTGCCATCAGTGAGACAGGGCATAATTCACCCCTCCACTTT. Protein: CAISETGHNSPLHF.

This rearrangement joins TRBV25-1 to TRBJ2-5; 7 bases are shared with TRBD1. V gave up 5 bases and J gave up 5 bases; unmatched junction bases: 17. The CDR3 is made up of 17 amino acids. CDR1 and CDR2 (germline): MGHDK, SYGVNS. The CDR3 is CASSNPRTGTRKETQYF. The DNA for the CDR3 is TGTGCCAGCAGTAACCCTCGGACAGGAACAAGGAAGGAGACCCAGTACTTC.

The V gene is TRBV10-3, the J gene TRBJ1-2; 8 nucleotides align to TRBD1. The V and J ends lost 10 bases and 3 bases, in that order; junction bases with no gene match: 10. Germline CDR1 and CDR2: ENHRY and SYGVKD. CDR3 length: 14 residues. The CDR3 sequence is CATVSQGADYGYTF. The CDR3, as DNA: TGTGCCACCGTGTCTCAGGGGGCCGACTATGGCTACACCTTC.

Ten or more counts support this clonotype. This sequence joins TRBV6-1 and TRBJ1-2; TRBD1 might be the D (6 bases). The CDR3 is 12 amino acids. The ends were cut back, 7 bases at V and 4 bases at J, with 10 bases in the middle. The V gene's germline CDR1 is MNHNS and CDR2 SASEGT. CDR3: CASMKDSYGYTF. CDR3 in DNA: TGTGCCAGCATGAAGGACAGCTATGGCTACACCTTC.

This clonotype was seen repeatedly, ten times or more. The chain carries TRBV6-4 and TRBJ1-5; D unclear. This CDR3 has 13 amino acids. Looked up from germline, CDR1 is MRHNA and CDR2 is SNTAGT. V was trimmed by 5 bases and J by 3 bases, leaving 8 bases between them. The CDR3 coding sequence is TGTGCCAGCAGTCCGGAGTCCAATCAGCCCCAGCATTTT. It is translated as CASSPESNQPQHF.

This clonotype was seen more than once but under ten times. The chain recombines TRBV7-9 with TRBJ1-4; the D is unclear. Germline lookup yields CDR1 SEHNR and CDR2 FQNEAQ (reference sequence). V was trimmed by 1 base and J by 5 bases, leaving 2 bases between them. CDR3 length equals 12 residues. CDR3 sequence (DNA): TGTGCCAGCAGCTTAGGCAATGAAAAACTGTTTTTT. Amino acid sequence: CASSLGNEKLFF. Full variable domain (rest looked up from reference TRBV7-9 and TRBJ1-4): DTGVSQNPRHKITKRGQNVTFRCDPISEHNRLYWYRQTLGQGPEFLTYFQNEAQLEKSRLLSDRFSAERPKGSFSTLEIQRTEQGDSAMYLCASSLGNEKLFFGSGTQLSVL.

This clonotype turned up a few times. The V call is TRBV24-1, the J call TRBJ2-2, with 7 positions matching TRBD1. The ends lost 7 bases at V and 2 bases at J; junction bases unmatched: 3. This CDR3 is built from 14 residues. CDR1 KGHDR and CDR2 SFDVKD come from the germline V gene. The CDR3 DNA follows: TGTGCCACCAGAGGGACAGCTAACACCGGGGAGCTGTTTTTT. This sequence encodes CATRGTANTGELFF.

The sample holds a few counts of this clonotype. The V and J genes are TRBV5-1 and TRBJ1-1; D call uncertain. This CDR3 has 13 residues. Trimming pared 7 bases from V and 5 bases from J, leaving 15 bases between. CDR1 and CDR2 (germline): SGHRS, YFSETQ. The CDR3 reads CASLGEGGTEAFF. The CDR3 nucleotides read TGCGCCAGCCTGGGAGAGGGAGGGACTGAAGCTTTCTTT.

The rearrangement links TRBV29-1 to TRBJ2-7; TRBD2 agrees at 7 bases. V lost 8 bases, J lost 4 bases, and 5 bases stayed unmatched. Germline-derived CDR1 and CDR2 are SQVTM and ANQGSEA. The CDR3 length is 11 residues. The CDR3 nucleotides read TGCAGCTTGGGGGGGGGTTACGAGCAGTACTTC. The encoded protein is CSLGGGYEQYF.

This clonotype was counted many times. This sequence joins TRBV7-9 and TRBJ1-1; 7 bases match TRBD1. Per germline, CDR1 SEHNR and CDR2 FQNEAQ (reference sequence). J was trimmed by 1 base and V by 5 bases; bases with no gene match: 7. The length of the CDR3 is 15 residues. The CDR3 DNA follows: TGTGCCAGCAGCCGACAGGGTGGCGGGAACACTGAAGCTTTCTTT. This translates into CASSRQGGGNTEAFF.

The chain is built from TRBV10-3 and TRBJ2-3; the match to TRBD2 covers 9 bases. Trimming at V came to 10 bases and at J to 3 bases, leaving 8 bases not matched to a gene. CDR1 and CDR2 from the germline V gene are ENHRY and SYGVKD. There are 14 residues in the CDR3. CDR3 loop: CATLSGSMTDTQYF. The DNA of the CDR3 is TGTGCCACCCTTAGCGGGAGCATGACAGATACGCAGTATTTT.

This clonotype has a handful of counts. The rearrangement uses TRBV24-1 and TRBJ1-4; D call uncertain. The germline gives CDR1 KGHDR, CDR2 SFDVKD. The V and J ends lost 1 base and 8 bases respectively, with 10 bases between them. This CDR3 is built from 14 residues. Here the CDR3 reads CATSDFWHPEKLFF. Here the CDR3 DNA reads TGTGCCACCAGTGATTTTTGGCATCCGGAAAAACTGTTTTTT.

This clonotype was counted between two and nine times. The genes are TRBV6-6 and TRBJ1-5; 8 bases match TRBD1. Germline V gene data show CDR1 as MNHNY and CDR2 as SVGAGI (reference sequence). The V gene end was trimmed by 2 bases and the J gene end by 0 bases; junction bases not matched to a gene: 15. The CDR3 runs 20 residues. The CDR3 spells CASSYAPGQVSRDSNQPQHF. In nucleotides, the CDR3 is TGTGCCAGCAGTTACGCCCCGGGACAGGTATCTAGGGATAGCAATCAGCCCCAGCATTTT.

This clonotype was counted ten times or more. The chain recombines TRBV10-3 with TRBJ1-2; the D is unclear. The CDR3 loop spans 12 amino acids. Trimming removed 1 base from V and 8 bases from J, with 8 bases in between. Germline V gene sequence: CDR1 ENHRY, CDR2 SYGVKD. The CDR3 region is CAISELVFGYTF. As DNA, the CDR3 is TGTGCCATCAGTGAGTTGGTGTTCGGCTACACCTTC.

The genes are TRBV29-1 and TRBJ2-7; maybe TRBD2 (6 bases). V was shortened by 8 bases and J by 6 bases, with 14 bases between the two germline ends. Germline V gene sequence: CDR1 SQVTM, CDR2 ANQGSEA. The CDR3 extends over 11 amino acids. The CDR3, as DNA: TGCAGCTTAAAAGGGGACTCCGAGCAGTACTTC. It codes for CSLKGDSEQYF.

The rearrangement uses TRBV25-1 and TRBJ1-6, with D tentatively TRBD1 (5 bases). The V end lost 6 bases, the J end lost 5 bases, and 11 bases lay between the germline ends. CDR3 length equals 14 residues. Germline CDR1 MGHDK, CDR2 SYGVNS. This CDR3 reads CASRSGQNNSPLHF. The DNA for the CDR3 is TGTGCCAGCAGGTCGGGGCAGAATAATTCACCCCTCCACTTT.

As to this clonotype: A much bigger clone sits one base away, suggesting this may be a read error. The gene calls are TRBV12-3 or TRBV12-4 and TRBJ2-2; D might be TRBD2 (6 bases). The CDR3 contains 15 residues. Trimming shortened V by 8 bases and J by 1 base, and 14 bases separated the two germline ends. In DNA form, the CDR3 reads TGTGCCAGCGCCCCGGGACTGCTGAACACCGGGGAGCTGTTTTTT. Translated, it gives CASAPGLLNTGELFF.

Of note for this clonotype: The junction departs from the called germline gene at one end, perhaps through a read error. This chain joins TRBV12-3 or TRBV12-4 and TRBJ1-5; the D gene is possibly TRBD1 (6 bases). This CDR3 has 15 residues. CDR3 DNA: TGCGCCAGCAGCCAAAGGGACAATAGCAATCAGCCCCAGCATTTT. Residues: CASSQRDNSNQPQHF.

Comments on this clonotype: This may come from a read error, since a much larger clone is one base off. This chain connects TRBV9 to TRBJ2-7; D gene ambiguous. The germline V gene has CDR1 SGDLS and CDR2 YYNGEE. V was cut by 4 bases and J by 3 bases, with 11 bases left in between. The CDR3 sequence is 13 residues long. The DNA for the CDR3 is TGTGCCAGCAGCCACGGGTTCCTCTACGAGCAGTACTTC. It yields the protein CASSHGFLYEQYF.

The chain couples TRBV25-1 to TRBJ2-7; D call uncertain. Germline V gene lookup returns CDR1 MGHDK and CDR2 SYGVNS. The CDR3 is made up of 12 amino acids. Deletions cut 6 bases from V and 5 bases from J, with 11 bases between. In nucleotides, the CDR3 is TGTGCCAGCAGGTTGACAAAAAACGAGCAGTACTTC. Translation gives CASRLTKNEQYF.